A selection of T cell receptor beta chains follows, all from one sample in a study of a mutant IDH1 vaccine in newly diagnosed glioma. These receptors have no known antigen. Method: immunoSEQ multiplex PCR; TCRdb's copy keeps in-frame clones and lacks some. Among some 87,000 clones listed, approximately 75% were seen once. Sequencing was performed on PBMCs, taken from a glioma patient whose treatment included an IDH1 peptide vaccine. The source of these receptors is a man in his forties with glioma. Both conserved end residues are part of each CDR3. A D gene is named only where the DNA matches it firmly. Size values are once, few and many counts, or a class for expanded clones, and some rows have none.

J gene	V gene	D gene	clone size	CDR3 protein	CDR3 DNA
TRBJ1-3	TRBV9	-	-	CASSVAQGGNTIYF	TGTGCCAGCAGCGTAGCACAGGGTGGAAACACCATATATTTT
TRBJ2-2	TRBV6-7	TRBD2	-	CASSYPAIAGKTNTGELFF	TGTGCCAGCAGTTATCCCGCGATAGCGGGAAAAACGAACACCGGGGAGCTGTTTTTT
TRBJ2-3	TRBV6-1	-	-	CASSPSYTDTQYF	TGTGCCAGCAGCCCCTCCTATACAGATACGCAGTATTTT
TRBJ1-2	TRBV6-1	TRBD1	-	CASSDRGLPNYGYTF	TGTGCCAGCAGCGACAGGGGACTACCTAACTATGGCTACACCTTC
TRBJ1-2	TRBV28	-	-	CASSFGGVYGYTF	TGTGCCAGCAGTTTCGGGGGGGTCTATGGCTACACCTTC
TRBJ1-1	TRBV19	TRBD1	-	CASRHTLQGAWTEAFF	TGTGCCAGTAGACACACCTTACAGGGGGCATGGACTGAAGCTTTCTTT
TRBJ2-5	TRBV7-8	-	-	CASSYGQRETQYF	TGTGCCAGCAGCTACGGACAGCGAGAGACCCAGTACTTC
TRBJ2-3	TRBV6-1	-	-	CASKLGGTDTQYF	TGTGCCAGCAAACTAGGAGGCACAGATACGCAGTATTTT
TRBJ2-5	TRBV6-5	TRBD2	-	CASSYSSGGLAETQYF	TGTGCCAGCAGTTACTCATCGGGAGGATTAGCAGAGACCCAGTACTTC
TRBJ1-4	TRBV18	-	few	CASSAITGATNEKLFF	TGTGCCAGCTCAGCGATTACAGGTGCAACTAATGAAAAACTGTTTTTT
TRBJ2-7	TRBV11-2	-	-	CASSLGKTDGYEQYF	TGTGCCAGCAGCTTAGGAAAGACTGACGGCTACGAGCAGTACTTC
TRBJ1-1	TRBV29-1	-	few	CSAGPADTEAFF	TGCAGCGCGGGGCCAGCGGATACTGAAGCTTTCTTT
TRBJ2-7	TRBV5-4	-	few	CASSLGTGDSYEQYF	TGTGCCAGCAGCTTGGGGACGGGGGATAGCTACGAGCAGTACTTC
TRBJ2-7	TRBV30	-	-	CAWRTRGGKALEQYF	TGTGCCTGGAGGACCAGGGGCGGGAAAGCCCTCGAGCAGTACTTC
TRBJ2-3	TRBV5-1	-	few	CASSLATVTDTQYF	TGCGCCAGCAGCTTGGCAACGGTCACAGATACGCAGTATTTT
TRBJ2-7	TRBV29-1	TRBD1	-	CSVRDRVAEQYF	TGCAGCGTCCGGGACAGGGTAGCCGAGCAGTACTTC
TRBJ1-6	TRBV7-3	-	-	CASSLNGLVGSPLHF	TGTGCCAGCAGCTTAAACGGGCTGGTGGGGTCACCCCTCCACTTT
TRBJ2-7	TRBV27	-	once	CASSFPGALSEQYF	TGTGCCAGCAGTTTTCCCGGTGCGTTGAGTGAGCAGTACTTC
TRBJ2-7	TRBV21-1	-	few	CASRDHSTYEQYF	TGTGCCAGCAGAGATCACAGTACCTACGAGCAGTACTTC
TRBJ2-2	TRBV5-1	TRBD2	-	CASRTRSGGGGELFF	TGCGCCAGCAGAACCCGTAGCGGGGGTGGCGGGGAGCTGTTTTTT
TRBJ2-7	TRBV6-5	-	once	CATGGARAIYEQYF	TGTGCCACGGGCGGGGCCAGGGCTATCTACGAGCAGTACTTC
TRBJ2-7	TRBV2	-	-	CASSARGGTPYEQYF	TGTGCCAGCAGTGCCAGGGGGGGAACCCCCTACGAGCAGTACTTC
TRBJ2-7	TRBV28	TRBD1	-	CAIFGTGPYEQYF	TGTGCCATTTTCGGGACAGGGCCCTACGAGCAGTACTTC
TRBJ2-5	TRBV18	-	-	CASSLSLGETQYF	TGTGCCAGCTCACTCAGTCTGGGGGAGACCCAGTACTTC
TRBJ2-5	TRBV19	TRBD2	-	CASSIDDLAGGRQYF	TGTGCCAGTAGTATAGATGACCTAGCGGGGGGACGGCAGTACTTC
TRBJ2-3	TRBV7-2	TRBD2	-	CASSDGGASTDTQYF	TGTGCCAGCAGCGACGGGGGGGCGTCCACAGATACGCAGTATTTT
TRBJ2-2	TRBV30	-	-	CAWSPSIYTGELFF	TGTGCCTGGAGCCCCAGTATATACACCGGGGAGCTGTTTTTT
TRBJ2-7	TRBV9	-	few	CASSVGTGPYEQYF	TGTGCCAGCAGCGTCGGGACGGGGCCCTACGAGCAGTACTTC
TRBJ2-1	TRBV7-2	-	-	CASSLVNGGRTNNEQFF	TGTGCCAGCAGCTTGGTCAACGGAGGGAGGACCAACAATGAGCAGTTCTTC
TRBJ2-7	TRBV29-1	-	-	CSVDSEQLYEQYF	TGCAGCGTTGATTCCGAACAGCTCTACGAGCAGTACTTC
TRBJ1-1	TRBV30	-	few	CAWSGRMDTEAFF	TGTGCCTGGAGTGGCCGGATGGACACTGAAGCTTTCTTT
TRBJ1-1	TRBV6-6	-	-	CASSYWRENTEAFF	TGTGCCAGCAGTTACTGGAGGGAAAACACTGAAGCTTTCTTT
TRBJ2-7	TRBV5-6	-	-	CASSLGRGEQYF	TGTGCCAGCAGCTTGGGTCGAGGAGAGCAGTACTTC
TRBJ2-3	TRBV5-4	-	-	CASSLEQGFDTQYF	TGTGCCAGCAGCTTGGAACAGGGATTTGATACGCAGTATTTT
TRBJ2-1	TRBV5-6	-	-	CASSLDYEQFF	TGTGCCAGCAGCTTGGACTATGAGCAGTTCTTC
TRBJ1-3	TRBV15	-	-	CATSRRSSGNTIYF	TGTGCCACCAGCAGACGGAGCTCTGGAAACACCATATATTTT
TRBJ2-5	TRBV4-1	-	-	CASSQETGRKTQYF	TGCGCCAGCAGCCAAGAAACGGGACGGAAGACCCAGTACTTC
TRBJ2-5	TRBV19	TRBD2	-	CASSLPGGPREAQYF	TGTGCCAGTAGTCTCCCCGGTGGCCCCCGGGAGGCCCAGTACTTC
TRBJ2-2	TRBV2	-	-	CASSARGDTGELFF	TGTGCCAGCAGTGCAAGGGGGGACACCGGGGAGCTGTTTTTT
TRBJ2-5	TRBV5-5	TRBD1	-	CASSSGTGRETQYF	TGTGCCAGCAGCAGCGGGACAGGGAGGGAGACCCAGTACTTC
TRBJ2-3	TRBV19	TRBD2	-	CASKPGLAFTDTQYF	TGTGCCAGTAAACCCGGACTAGCGTTCACAGATACGCAGTATTTT
TRBJ2-2	TRBV10-3	-	-	CAISDWGLVNTGELFF	TGTGCCATCAGTGATTGGGGCTTGGTGAACACCGGGGAGCTGTTTTTT
TRBJ2-1	TRBV19	TRBD2	-	CASSITAGGSYNEQFF	TGTGCCAGTAGTATTACTGCGGGGGGTTCCTACAATGAGCAGTTCTTC
TRBJ2-1	TRBV28	TRBD2	-	CASSLGTSGTYNEQFF	TGTGCCAGCAGTCTAGGGACTAGCGGAACCTACAATGAGCAGTTCTTC
TRBJ2-7	TRBV2	TRBD2	-	CASSEEGIAGSSYEQYF	TGTGCCAGCAGTGAAGAAGGCATAGCGGGGAGCTCCTACGAGCAGTACTTC
TRBJ2-7	TRBV7-2	-	-	CASSFGRTPYEQYF	TGTGCCAGCAGCTTCGGCAGGACCCCCTACGAGCAGTACTTC
TRBJ1-2	TRBV11-3	TRBD1	-	CASSSRDSDGYTF	TGTGCCAGCAGCTCAAGGGACAGCGATGGCTACACCTTC
TRBJ2-5	TRBV7-8	-	few	CASSLPGRDTVTQYF	TGTGCCAGCAGCTTGCCGGGACGGGACACCGTGACCCAGTACTTC
TRBJ1-2	TRBV10-3	TRBD1	-	CAISPTGVDYGYTF	TGTGCCATCAGCCCAACAGGGGTGGACTATGGCTACACCTTC
TRBJ1-5	TRBV19	-	-	CASSHLPGNQPQHF	TGTGCCAGTAGCCACCTCCCGGGCAATCAGCCCCAGCATTTT
TRBJ2-7	TRBV5-8	-	-	CASSALRGDYEQYF	TGTGCCAGCAGCGCCTTGAGGGGAGACTACGAGCAGTACTTC
TRBJ2-7	TRBV29-1	-	-	CSVGGPTYEQYF	TGCAGCGTTGGAGGCCCGACCTACGAGCAGTACTTC
TRBJ1-3	TRBV7-8	TRBD1	-	CASRRRGMAGTESGNTIYF	TGTGCCAGCAGAAGACGAGGAATGGCCGGGACAGAGTCTGGAAACACCATATATTTT
TRBJ1-1	TRBV9	-	-	CASSDGGYTEAFF	TGTGCCAGCAGCGACGGGGGCTACACTGAAGCTTTCTTT
TRBJ2-3	TRBV5-4	TRBD2	-	CASSVTAGGPVTDTQYF	TGTGCCAGCAGCGTGACGGCGGGGGGGCCGGTTACAGATACGCAGTATTTT
TRBJ2-5	TRBV2	TRBD1	-	CASSEDRGGQETQYF	TGTGCCAGCAGTGAGGACAGGGGGGGCCAAGAGACCCAGTACTTC
TRBJ2-3	TRBV5-4	-	-	CASSLASTDTQYF	TGTGCCAGCAGCTTGGCCAGCACAGATACGCAGTATTTT
TRBJ1-5	TRBV2	-	-	CAPGTKPQHF	TGTGCCCCAGGAACGAAGCCCCAGCATTTT
TRBJ1-6	TRBV4-3	TRBD1	-	CASSQETGGHSPLHF	TGCGCCAGCAGCCAAGAGACAGGGGGTCATTCACCCCTCCACTTT
TRBJ2-7	TRBV14	-	-	CASSPERGINEQYF	TGTGCCAGCAGCCCCGAAAGGGGCATTAACGAGCAGTACTTC